This TCR beta chain was profiled in a study of CXCR3-negative and CXCR3-positive naive CD8 T cells. Findings of the study overall: TRB CDR3 properties served as the basis for inferring TCR strength, and surface CD5 was comparable between naive subsets. CXCR3-expressing naive cells carried TRB CDR3s more hydrophobic than those of CXCR3-negative naive cells.

Identification of naive CD8+ T cells rested on CD45RO-CCR7+CD27+CD95- status. Libraries were UMI-labeled 5' RACE TRB cDNA. TCRdb reprocessed the 5' RACE reads and reports one entry per CDR3 protein, with no DNA. With around 160,000 distinct CDR3 sequences in the sample, the ten largest clones hold over 0.25%. Turning to this clonotype: The antigen is not known.

Looked up from germline, CDR1 is SQVTM and CDR2 is ANQGSEA. This CDR3 contains 12 residues. V is TRBV29-1 and J is TRBJ1-1. Sample: naive CXCR3+ CD8+ T cells from blood. Subset given: CD45RO-CCR7+CD27+CD95- naive CD8+ T cells expressing CXCR3 (TNR3+). The TCR originated in a human donor in good health. Some clones in this sample may be carry-over from other donors' samples. The CDR3 is CSAVGGGTEAFF.